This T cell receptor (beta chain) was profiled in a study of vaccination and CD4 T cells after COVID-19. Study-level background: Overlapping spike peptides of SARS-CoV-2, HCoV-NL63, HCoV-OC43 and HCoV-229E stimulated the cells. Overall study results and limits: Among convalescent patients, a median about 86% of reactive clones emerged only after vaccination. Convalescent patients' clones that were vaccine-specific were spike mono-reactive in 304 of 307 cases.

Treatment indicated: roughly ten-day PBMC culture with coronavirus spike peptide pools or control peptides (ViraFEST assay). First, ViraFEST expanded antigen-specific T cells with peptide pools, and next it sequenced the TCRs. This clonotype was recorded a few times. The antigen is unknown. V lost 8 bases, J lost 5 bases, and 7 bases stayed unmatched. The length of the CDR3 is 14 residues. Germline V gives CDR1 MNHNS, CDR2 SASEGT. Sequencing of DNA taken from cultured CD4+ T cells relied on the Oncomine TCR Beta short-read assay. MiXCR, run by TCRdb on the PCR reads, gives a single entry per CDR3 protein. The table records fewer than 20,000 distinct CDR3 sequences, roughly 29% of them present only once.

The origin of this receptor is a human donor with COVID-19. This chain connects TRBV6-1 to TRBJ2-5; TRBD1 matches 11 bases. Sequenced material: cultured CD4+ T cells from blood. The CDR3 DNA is TGTGCCAGCTCGAACGGACAGGGGGCTGAGACCCAGTACTTC. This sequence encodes CASSNGQGAETQYF.